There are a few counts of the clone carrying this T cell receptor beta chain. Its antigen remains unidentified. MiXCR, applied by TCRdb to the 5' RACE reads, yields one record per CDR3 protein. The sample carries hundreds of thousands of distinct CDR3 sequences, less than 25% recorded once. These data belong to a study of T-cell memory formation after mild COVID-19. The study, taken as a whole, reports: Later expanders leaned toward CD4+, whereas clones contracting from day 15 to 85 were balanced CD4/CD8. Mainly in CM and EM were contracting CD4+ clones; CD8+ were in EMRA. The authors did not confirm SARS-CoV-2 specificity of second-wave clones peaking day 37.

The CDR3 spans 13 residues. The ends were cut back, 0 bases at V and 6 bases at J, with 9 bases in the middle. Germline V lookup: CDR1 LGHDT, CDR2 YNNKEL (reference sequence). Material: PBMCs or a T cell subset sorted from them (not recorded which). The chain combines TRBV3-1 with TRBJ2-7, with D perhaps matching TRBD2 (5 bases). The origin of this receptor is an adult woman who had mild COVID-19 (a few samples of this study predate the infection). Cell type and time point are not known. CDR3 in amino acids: CASSQESGTEQYF. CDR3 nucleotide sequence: TGTGCCAGCAGCCAAGAAAGCGGCACCGAGCAGTACTTC.